This paragraph reports one T cell receptor (beta chain). No antigen is known for it. Clones were read by immunoSEQ multiplex PCR, and TCRdb kept only the in-frame ones, dropping some. The profile shows 130,000 or so clones, roughly 92% of them singletons. These data originate in a study of T cell responses to AZD1222 COVID-19 vaccine. Findings and caveats of the study: It should be noted that donors were predominantly white British and more often female, and clonal diversity was possibly underestimated. As reported, nearly half of all spike-specific TCRs target variant regions that are unmutated.

The sequencing here drew on peripheral blood, taken on day 0 of AZD1222 vaccination. The source of this sequence is an adult in good health.

The CDR3, as DNA: TGTGCCAGTAGTATAGTAGGGACAGGGGTTAATGAGCAGTTCTTC. This sequence encodes CASSIVGTGVNEQFF. The V gene is TRBV19, the J gene TRBJ2-1; TRBD1 agrees at 10 bases. CDR3 size: 15 residues. Germline assignment: CDR1 LNHDA and CDR2 SQIVND (reference sequence). V trimming: 1 base; J trimming: 7 bases; junction bases outside the gene matches: 4.